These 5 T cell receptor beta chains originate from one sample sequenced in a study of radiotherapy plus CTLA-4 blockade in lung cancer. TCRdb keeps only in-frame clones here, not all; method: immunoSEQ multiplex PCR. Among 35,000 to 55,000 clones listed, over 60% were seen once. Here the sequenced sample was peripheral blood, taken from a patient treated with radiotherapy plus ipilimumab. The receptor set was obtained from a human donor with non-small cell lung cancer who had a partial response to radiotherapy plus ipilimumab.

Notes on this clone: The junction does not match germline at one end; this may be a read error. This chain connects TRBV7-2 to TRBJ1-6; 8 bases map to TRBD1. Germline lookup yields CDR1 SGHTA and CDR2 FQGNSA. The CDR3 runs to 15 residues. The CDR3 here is CASSIARQGNSPLHF. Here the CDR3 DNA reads TGTGCCAGCAGCATAGCGCGACAGGGGAATTCACCCCTCCACTTT.

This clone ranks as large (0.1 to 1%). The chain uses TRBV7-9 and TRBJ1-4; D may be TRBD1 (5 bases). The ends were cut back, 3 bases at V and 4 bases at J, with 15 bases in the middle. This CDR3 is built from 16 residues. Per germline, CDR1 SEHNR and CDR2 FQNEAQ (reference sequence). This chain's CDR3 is CASSLMGLQDNEKLFF. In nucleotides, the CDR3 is TGTGCCAGCAGCTTGATGGGACTGCAGGATAATGAAAAACTGTTTTTT.

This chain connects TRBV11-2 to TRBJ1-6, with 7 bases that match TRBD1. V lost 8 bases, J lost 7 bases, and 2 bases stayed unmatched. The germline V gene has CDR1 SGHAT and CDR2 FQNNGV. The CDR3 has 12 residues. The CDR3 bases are TGTGCCAGCGGACAGGAGAATTCACCCCTCCACTTT. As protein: CASGQENSPLHF. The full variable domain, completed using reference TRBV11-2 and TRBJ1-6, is EAGVAQSPRYKIIEKRQSVAFWCNPISGHATLYWYQQILGQGPKLLIQFQNNGVVDDSQLPKDRFSAERLKGVDSTLKIQPAKLEDSAVYLCASGQENSPLHFGNGTRLTVT.

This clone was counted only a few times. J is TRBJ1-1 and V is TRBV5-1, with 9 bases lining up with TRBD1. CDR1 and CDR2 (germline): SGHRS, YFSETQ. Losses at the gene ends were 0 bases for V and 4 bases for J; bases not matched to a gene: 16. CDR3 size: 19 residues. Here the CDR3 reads CASSLAHGTGSVGGTEAFF. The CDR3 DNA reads TGCGCCAGCAGCTTGGCCCACGGGACAGGGTCTGTCGGGGGCACTGAAGCTTTCTTT.

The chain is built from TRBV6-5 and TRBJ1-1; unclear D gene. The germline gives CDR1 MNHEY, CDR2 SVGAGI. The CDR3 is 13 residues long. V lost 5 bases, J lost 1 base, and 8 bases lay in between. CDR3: CASSQTPNTEAFF. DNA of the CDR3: TGTGCCAGCAGTCAAACACCGAACACTGAAGCTTTCTTT.